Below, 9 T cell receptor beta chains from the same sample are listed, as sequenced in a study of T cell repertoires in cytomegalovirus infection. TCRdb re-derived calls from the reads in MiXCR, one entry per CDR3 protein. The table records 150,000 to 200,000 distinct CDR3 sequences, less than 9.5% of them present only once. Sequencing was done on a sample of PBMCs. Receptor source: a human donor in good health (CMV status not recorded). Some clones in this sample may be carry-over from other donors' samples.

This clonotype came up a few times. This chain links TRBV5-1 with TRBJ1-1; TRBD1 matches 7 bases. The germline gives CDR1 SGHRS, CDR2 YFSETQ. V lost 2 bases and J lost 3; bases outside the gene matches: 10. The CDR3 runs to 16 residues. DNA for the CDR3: TGCGCCAGCAGCTTCGGGGAACAGGGGCCTCACACTGAAGCTTTCTTT. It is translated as CASSFGEQGPHTEAFF.

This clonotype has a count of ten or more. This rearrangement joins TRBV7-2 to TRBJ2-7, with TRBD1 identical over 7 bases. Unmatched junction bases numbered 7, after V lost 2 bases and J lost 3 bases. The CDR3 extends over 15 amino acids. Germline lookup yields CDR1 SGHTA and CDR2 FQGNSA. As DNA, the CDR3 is TGTGCCAGCAGCTTAAAACAGGGGTCCCACTACGAGCAGTACTTC. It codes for CASSLKQGSHYEQYF. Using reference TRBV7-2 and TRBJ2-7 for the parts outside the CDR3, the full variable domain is GAGVSQSPSNKVTEKGKDVELRCDPISGHTALYWYRQSLGQGLEFLIYFQGNSAPDKSGLPSDRFSAERTGGSVSTLTIQRTQQEDSAVYLCASSLKQGSHYEQYFGPGTRLTVT.

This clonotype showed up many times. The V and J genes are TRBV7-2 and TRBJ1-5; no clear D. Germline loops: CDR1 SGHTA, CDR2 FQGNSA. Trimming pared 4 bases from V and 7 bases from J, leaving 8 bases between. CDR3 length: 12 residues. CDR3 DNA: TGTGCCAGCAGCTCGGCGGCCCAGCCCCAGCATTTT. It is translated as CASSSAAQPQHF.

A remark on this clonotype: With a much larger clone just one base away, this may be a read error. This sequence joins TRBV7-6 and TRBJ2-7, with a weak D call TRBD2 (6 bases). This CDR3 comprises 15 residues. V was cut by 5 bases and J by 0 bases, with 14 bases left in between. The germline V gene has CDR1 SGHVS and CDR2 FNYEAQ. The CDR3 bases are TGTGCCAGCAGCCCGATAGCGGATTCCTCCTACGAGCAGTACTTC. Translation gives CASSPIADSSYEQYF.

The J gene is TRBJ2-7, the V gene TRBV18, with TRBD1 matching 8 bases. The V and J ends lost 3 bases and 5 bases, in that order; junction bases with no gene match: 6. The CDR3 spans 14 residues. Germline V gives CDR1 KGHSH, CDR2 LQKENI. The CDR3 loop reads CASSPPGQGNEQYF. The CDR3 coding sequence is TGTGCCAGCTCACCCCCCGGACAGGGTAACGAGCAGTACTTC.

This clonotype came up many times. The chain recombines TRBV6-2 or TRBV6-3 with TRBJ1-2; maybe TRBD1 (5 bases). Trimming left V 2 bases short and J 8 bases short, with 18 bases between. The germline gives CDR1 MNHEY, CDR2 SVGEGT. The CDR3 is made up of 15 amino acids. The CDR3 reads CASSYGGGQGYGYTF. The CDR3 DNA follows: TGTGCCAGCAGTTACGGCGGAGGTCAGGGATACGGCTACACCTTC.

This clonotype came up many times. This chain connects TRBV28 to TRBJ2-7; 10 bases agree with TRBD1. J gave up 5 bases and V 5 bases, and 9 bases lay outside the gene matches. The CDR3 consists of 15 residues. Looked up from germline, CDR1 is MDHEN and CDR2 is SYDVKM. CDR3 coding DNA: TGTGCCAGCAGTGCCGTGGGACAGGGGTTTGACGAGCAGTACTTC. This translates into CASSAVGQGFDEQYF.

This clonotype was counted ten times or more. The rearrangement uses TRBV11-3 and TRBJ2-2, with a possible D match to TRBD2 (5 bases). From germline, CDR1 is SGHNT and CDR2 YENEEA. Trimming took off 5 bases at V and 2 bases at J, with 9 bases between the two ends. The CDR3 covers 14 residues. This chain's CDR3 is CASSPTRNTGELFF. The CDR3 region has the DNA TGTGCCAGCAGCCCTACTAGAAACACCGGGGAGCTGTTTTTT.

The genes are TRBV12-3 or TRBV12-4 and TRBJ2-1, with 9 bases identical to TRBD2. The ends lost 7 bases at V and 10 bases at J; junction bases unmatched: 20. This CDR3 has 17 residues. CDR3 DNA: TGTGCCAGCACCCTGGGGCCCCTAGCGGGGAGTAACCGGGAGCAGTTCTTC. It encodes CASTLGPLAGSNREQFF.